The 18 T cell receptor beta chains below all came from one sample that was sequenced in a study of patients and donors after allogeneic stem cell transplantation. From the RT-PCR reads, TCRdb called clonotypes with MiXCR, one entry per CDR3 protein. The sample lists about 31,000 distinct CDR3 sequences, about 6.5% occurring once. Sample: blood, either unsorted or a sorted T cell fraction (not recorded which). These receptors all come from a human donor who was either an allogeneic HSCT recipient or a stem cell or donor lymphocyte infusion donor (not recorded which). It is not recorded whose cells these are; they may come from a transplant donor.

This clonotype was seen ten or more times. This chain links TRBV7-9 with TRBJ2-3, with 7 bases fitting TRBD1. The CDR3 totals 15 residues. Germline values: CDR1 SEHNR, CDR2 FQNEAQ (reference sequence). V shed 6 bases, J shed 1 base, and the junction held 7 bases outside the gene matches. CDR3 sequence: CASRRGGSRTDTQYF. In nucleotides, the CDR3 is TGTGCCAGCAGGCGAGGGGGCTCGCGCACAGATACGCAGTATTTT.

The chain recombines TRBV4-3 with TRBJ2-1, with 8 bases matching TRBD1. With 3 bases clipped from V and 0 bases from J, the junction kept 1 base outside the gene matches. The CDR3 is made up of 15 amino acids. Germline-derived CDR1 and CDR2 are LGHNA and YSLEER. The CDR3 region is CASSHGQGSYNEQFF. As DNA, the CDR3 is TGCGCCAGCAGCCACGGACAGGGCTCCTACAATGAGCAGTTCTTC.

This clonotype was counted ten times or more. The rearrangement joins TRBV5-4 to TRBJ1-3; unclear D gene. CDR1 is SGHNT, CDR2 YYREEE, per germline (reference sequence). The length of the CDR3 is 14 residues. Trimming removed 0 bases at V and 5 bases at J, with 9 bases between. The CDR3 DNA is TGTGCCAGCAGCTTGGGGTCTCAGAGAAACACCATATATTTT. Amino acids: CASSLGSQRNTIYF.

Ten or more counts support this clonotype. The rearrangement links TRBV21-1 to TRBJ1-2; no DNA check was done on the table's D call, TRBD1. TRBV21-1 is a pseudogene segment. CDR3 size: 15 residues. The CDR3 reads CASSKGRRANYGYTF. As DNA, the CDR3 is TGTGCCAGCAGCAAAGGGCGGCGCGCTAACTATGGCTACACCTTC.

This clonotype was counted at least ten times. The chain couples TRBV7-2 to TRBJ2-5; D call uncertain. Trimming left V 4 bases short and J 7 bases short, with 13 bases between. Germline V CDR1 and CDR2: SGHTA, FQGNSA. The CDR3 extends over 13 amino acids. Here the CDR3 DNA reads TGTGCCAGCAGCTCATATCTTTCCGGGACCCAGTACTTC. Protein product: CASSSYLSGTQYF.

The chain couples TRBV18 to TRBJ2-5; 8 bases line up with TRBD1. J gave up 2 bases and V 2 bases, and 7 bases lay outside the gene matches. The CDR3 length is 16 residues. CDR1 and CDR2 (germline): KGHSH, LQKENI. CDR3 nucleotide sequence: TGTGCCAGCTCACCATTAATGACAGGGGAACAAGAGACCCAGTACTTC. Amino acids: CASSPLMTGEQETQYF. Supplemented by reference TRBV18 and TRBJ2-5, the full variable domain reads NAGVMQNPRHLVRRRGQEARLRCSPMKGHSHVYWYRQLPEEGLKFMVYLQKENIIDESGMPKERFSAEFPKEGPSILRIQQVVRGDSAAYFCASSPLMTGEQETQYFGPGTRLLVL.

This clonotype has more than one count but fewer than ten. This sequence joins TRBV21-1 and TRBJ2-1. TRBV21-1 corresponds to a pseudogene. The CDR3 consists of 10 residues. CDR3 sequence (DNA): TGTGCCAGCAGCAACGGTGAGCAGTTCTTC. Amino acid sequence: CASSNGEQFF.

In this sample, this clonotype turned up many times. This chain connects TRBV6-5 to TRBJ1-6; possibly TRBD1 for D (6 bases). V shed 4 bases and J shed 10 bases, with 14 bases lying between them. Germline V gene sequence: CDR1 MNHEY, CDR2 SVGAGI. CDR3 length equals 14 residues. The CDR3 coding sequence is TGTGCCAGCAGTTTTACAGGGCCCCGATCACCCCTCCACTTT. It encodes CASSFTGPRSPLHF.

This clonotype has a count of ten or more. This chain links TRBV5-1 with TRBJ2-2, with D maybe TRBD1 (6 bases). The germline V gene encodes CDR1 SGHRS and CDR2 YFSETQ. The CDR3 is 14 residues long. The V end lost 2 bases, the J end lost 5 bases, and 10 bases lay between the germline ends. This chain's CDR3 is CASSFQGTTGELFF. Written as DNA, the CDR3 is TGCGCCAGCAGCTTTCAGGGGACGACCGGGGAGCTGTTTTTT.

This clonotype showed up many times. The gene calls are TRBV20-1 and TRBJ2-3; no reliable D call. Germline V gene data show CDR1 as DFQATT and CDR2 as SNEGSKA (reference sequence). The CDR3 runs to 14 residues. The V gene lost 4 bases and the J gene lost 0 bases, with 11 bases spanning the gap. As DNA, the CDR3 is TGCAGTGCTACTACCACGCGTAGCACAGATACGCAGTATTTT. Translated: CSATTTRSTDTQYF.

This clonotype was seen ten or more times. The chain has TRBV28 and TRBJ2-5; D gene unclear. With 6 bases removed from V and 0 bases from J, the gap between germline ends came to 2 bases. The CDR3 runs to 11 residues. Germline V CDR1 and CDR2: MDHEN, SYDVKM. The CDR3 here is CASRDQETQYF. CDR3 DNA sequence: TGTGCCAGCAGAGACCAAGAGACCCAGTACTTC.

This clonotype was detected ten times or more. V and J are TRBV24-1 and TRBJ1-2, with TRBD1 matching over 7 bases. J lost 6 bases, V lost 3 bases, and 9 bases had no gene match. Germline V gene lookup returns CDR1 KGHDR and CDR2 SFDVKD. The CDR3 length is 15 residues. CDR3 loop: CATSDPGQVMDGYTF. The CDR3 nucleotides are TGTGCCACCAGTGATCCTGGACAGGTTATGGATGGCTACACCTTC.

Written as DNA, the CDR3 is TGTGCCAGCAGTTTTCTCCGGGGGGTGGCAGATACGCAGTATTTT. It yields the protein CASSFLRGVADTQYF. This rearrangement joins TRBV28 to TRBJ2-3; 7 bases align to TRBD2. J lost 4 bases, V lost 3 bases, and 7 bases had no gene match. The CDR3 length is 15 residues. In germline, CDR1 is MDHEN, CDR2 SYDVKM.

V usage is TRBV9 and J usage is TRBJ1-2, with 12 bases aligning to TRBD1. Unmatched junction bases numbered 5, after V lost 4 bases and J lost 4 bases. Germline CDR1 is SGDLS and CDR2 is YYNGEE. CDR3 length: 15 amino acids. The CDR3 loop is CASSPGQGASYGYTF. The CDR3 DNA follows: TGTGCCAGCAGCCCGGGACAGGGGGCGAGCTATGGCTACACCTTC.

This clonotype was counted ten times or more. V usage is TRBV6-5 and J usage is TRBJ1-1; no definite D call. Germline V gene sequence: CDR1 MNHEY, CDR2 SVGAGI. V was clipped by 1 base and J by 1 base, with 4 bases between them. The CDR3 is 13 amino acids. Here the CDR3 DNA reads TGTGCCAGCAGTTACTTTCCGAACACTGAAGCTTTCTTT. Its translation is CASSYFPNTEAFF.

This clonotype was found many times. The rearrangement uses TRBV6-6 and TRBJ2-2, with a possible D match to TRBD2 (6 bases). From germline, CDR1 is MNHNY and CDR2 SVGAGI (reference sequence). Trimming took 2 bases from V and 5 from J, leaving 9 bases between them. CDR3 length equals 14 residues. The DNA of the CDR3 is TGTGCCAGCAGTTACGGAGGGACGACCGGGGAGCTGTTTTTT. Protein sequence: CASSYGGTTGELFF.

This clonotype was counted at least ten times. The V and J genes are TRBV7-9 and TRBJ1-5; D not certain. V was pared by 8 bases and J by 0 bases, with 11 bases between. Germline lookup yields CDR1 SEHNR and CDR2 FQNEAQ (reference sequence). This CDR3 is built from 14 residues. In nucleotides, the CDR3 is TGTGCCAGCGGCGACCTTTCTAGCAATCAGCCCCAGCATTTT. The encoded protein is CASGDLSSNQPQHF.

This clonotype has a count of ten or more. The rearrangement links TRBV5-1 to TRBJ1-3; D gene uncertain. The germline V gene has CDR1 SGHRS and CDR2 YFSETQ. This CDR3 has 16 amino acids. The V end lost 0 bases, the J end lost 4 bases, and 14 bases lay between the germline ends. Written as DNA, the CDR3 is TGCGCCAGCAGCTTGGGCCAGACGACGCGAGGAAACACCATATATTTT. Protein product: CASSLGQTTRGNTIYF.